The 3 T cell receptor beta chains given below trace back to one sample, sequenced in a study of cytomegalovirus exposure and HLA in healthy donors. 60 Vbeta and 13 Jbeta primers were used in PCR. TCRdb's copy holds only in-frame clones and misses some; the assay was immunoSEQ multiplex PCR. Seen here are around 190,000 clones, 70% to 75% observed once, and the top ten hold about 4.6%. Sequencing used PBMCs. The receptors come from a man aged 30 to 45 in good health and CMV-seropositive.

The chain combines TRBV27 with TRBJ2-5, with 10 bases identical to TRBD1. The germline V gene encodes CDR1 MNHEY and CDR2 SMNVEV (reference sequence). V lost 8 bases, J lost 5 bases, and 8 bases stayed unmatched. This CDR3 is built from 14 residues. The CDR3 loop reads CASSGTGVLETQYF. CDR3 coding DNA: TGTGCCAGCTCCGGGACAGGGGTCCTCGAGACCCAGTACTTC.

A remark on this clone: This same CDR3 is encoded by further DNA sequences in the sample. This chain links TRBV30 with TRBJ1-3; D remains ambiguous. Deletions cut 0 bases from V and 4 bases from J, with 4 bases between. Germline lookup yields CDR1 GTSNPN and CDR2 SVGIG (reference sequence). This CDR3 region has 12 residues. CDR3 coding DNA: TGTGCCTGGAGTGTACACGGAAACACCATATATTTT. It specifies CAWSVHGNTIYF.

The V gene is TRBV7-2, the J gene TRBJ1-3, with 7 nucleotides matching TRBD1. This CDR3 is built from 15 residues. Germline CDR1 reads SGHTA; CDR2 reads FQGNSA. J lost 1 base, V lost 8 bases, and 8 bases had no gene match. DNA for the CDR3: TGTGCCAGCTCCTTTGGGACAGCTTCTGGAAACACCATATATTTT. Protein product: CASSFGTASGNTIYF. The full variable domain, its missing parts supplied by reference TRBV7-2 and TRBJ1-3, is GAGVSQSPSNKVTEKGKDVELRCDPISGHTALYWYRQSLGQGLEFLIYFQGNSAPDKSGLPSDRFSAERTGGSVSTLTIQRTQQEDSAVYLCASSFGTASGNTIYFGEGSWLTVV.